This T cell receptor beta chain comes out of a study of CD8 T cells in ankylosing spondylitis. Quantitative 5'-RACE with molecular barcodes was used to make the TCR beta libraries. One entry per CDR3 protein results from TCRdb running MiXCR on the 5' RACE reads. The sample carries 150,000 to 200,000 distinct CDR3 sequences, 9.5% to 13% recorded once. A few counts support this clonotype. Its antigen is unidentified. Study-level results: It was reported that disease-linked clones were significantly enriched in matched ankylosing spondylitis synovial fluid.

Germline V gene data show CDR1 as SGHTA and CDR2 as FQGNSA. This CDR3 contains 15 residues. Trimming took off 5 bases at V and 3 bases at J, with 17 bases between the two ends. This TCR derives from a male donor with ankylosing spondylitis or in good health (not recorded which). The chain employs TRBV7-2 and TRBJ2-7; D uncertain. The sample consisted of blood, either unsorted or a sorted T cell fraction (not recorded which). The CDR3 protein is CASSPGRYASYEQYF. CDR3 DNA: TGTGCCAGCAGCCCCGGGCGGTACGCCAGCTACGAGCAGTACTTC. Full variable domain (outside the CDR3, taken from reference TRBV7-2 and TRBJ2-7): GAGVSQSPSNKVTEKGKDVELRCDPISGHTALYWYRQSLGQGLEFLIYFQGNSAPDKSGLPSDRFSAERTGGSVSTLTIQRTQQEDSAVYLCASSPGRYASYEQYFGPGTRLTVT.